This TCR beta chain is from a study of radiation and T cells in renal cell carcinoma. Comment on this clone: As yet, its antigen is unknown.

This sample's time point: baseline pretreatment blood. This sample's treatment: 15 Gy SBRT to primary tumor, nephrectomy 4 weeks later. V was pared by 0 bases and J by 3 bases, with 8 bases between. Germline loops: CDR1 MNHEY, CDR2 SVGAGI. The CDR3 extends over 14 amino acids. The study, taken as a whole, reports: Baseline intratumoral clonotype presence is unknown without pretreatment biopsies.

Method: immunoSEQ multiplex PCR; TCRdb's copy keeps in-frame clones and lacks some. The table lists 100,000 to 150,000 clones, approximately 78% of them singletons. V gene TRBV6-5 combines with J gene TRBJ1-2; no definite D call. The clonotype was recovered from a woman aged 60-70 years with renal cell carcinoma. The sample was blood, taken from a patient whose treatment included radiotherapy and nephrectomy. The CDR3, as DNA: TGTGCCAGCAGTTACTCAGGGATAGACTATGGCTACACCTTC. The encoded protein is CASSYSGIDYGYTF.